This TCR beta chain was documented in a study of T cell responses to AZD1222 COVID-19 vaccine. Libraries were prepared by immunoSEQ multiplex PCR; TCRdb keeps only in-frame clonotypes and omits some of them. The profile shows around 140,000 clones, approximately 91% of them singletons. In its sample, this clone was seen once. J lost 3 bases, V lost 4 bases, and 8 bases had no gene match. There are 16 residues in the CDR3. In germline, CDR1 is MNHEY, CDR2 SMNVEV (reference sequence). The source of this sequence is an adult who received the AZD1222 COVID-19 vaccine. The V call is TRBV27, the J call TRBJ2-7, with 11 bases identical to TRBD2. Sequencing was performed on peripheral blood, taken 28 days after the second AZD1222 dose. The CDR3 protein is CASSSWTSGFVYEQYF. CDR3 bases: TGTGCCAGCAGTTCCTGGACTAGCGGGTTCGTCTACGAGCAGTACTTC.